This T cell receptor beta chain was recovered during a study of T cell responses to AZD1222 COVID-19 vaccine. General study findings and limits: Two AZD1222 administrations were followed by greater Spike-specific TCR breadth and depth. Researchers report vaccine-associated CD4 TCRs spanning spike, with dominance at 160-218 and 743-854. No day 14 peak samples; only post-peak repertoires were characterized.

On this clone: Antigen: not known.

There are 13 residues in the CDR3. The V end lost 8 bases, the J end lost 6 bases, and 17 bases lay between the germline ends. Germline V CDR1 and CDR2: SQVTM, ANQGSEA. Using immunoSEQ multiplex PCR, the repertoire was profiled, and TCRdb retains in-frame clones only, with some absent. The repertoire includes 84,000 or so clones, around nine tenths of them detected once, and around 5.2% sits in the top ten. Here the sequenced sample was peripheral blood, taken on day 0 of MenACWY control vaccination. The chain uses TRBV29-1 and TRBJ2-1, with D perhaps matching TRBD2 (6 bases). The sequence came from an adult in good health. The CDR3 DNA is TGCAGCCCCCTGGTGGGAGGCCTCAATGAGCAGTTCTTC. Translated, it gives CSPLVGGLNEQFF.